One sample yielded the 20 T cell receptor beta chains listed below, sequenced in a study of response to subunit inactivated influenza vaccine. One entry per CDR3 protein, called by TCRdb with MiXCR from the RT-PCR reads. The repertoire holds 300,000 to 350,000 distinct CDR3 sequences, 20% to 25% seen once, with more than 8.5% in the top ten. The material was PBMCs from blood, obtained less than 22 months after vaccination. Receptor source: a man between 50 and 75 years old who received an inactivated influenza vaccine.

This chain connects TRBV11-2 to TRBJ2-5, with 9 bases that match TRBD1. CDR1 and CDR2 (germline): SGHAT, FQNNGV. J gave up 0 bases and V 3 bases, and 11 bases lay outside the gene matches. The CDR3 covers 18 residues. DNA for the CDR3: TGTGCCAGCAGCTTCCCTAATTGGGGGACAGGGTACCAAGAGACCCAGTACTTC. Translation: CASSFPNWGTGYQETQYF. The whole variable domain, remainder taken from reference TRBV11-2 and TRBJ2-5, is EAGVAQSPRYKIIEKRQSVAFWCNPISGHATLYWYQQILGQGPKLLIQFQNNGVVDDSQLPKDRFSAERLKGVDSTLKIQPAKLEDSAVYLCASSFPNWGTGYQETQYFGPGTRLLVL.

The CDR3 loop reads CASSLAPSQGFEQFF. The CDR3 nucleotides read TGCGCCAGCAGCTTGGCCCCCTCTCAGGGGTTTGAGCAGTTCTTC. The chain employs TRBV5-1 and TRBJ2-1, with D tentatively TRBD1 (6 bases). The germline V gene has CDR1 SGHRS and CDR2 YFSETQ. The CDR3 runs 15 residues. V was trimmed by 0 bases and J by 9 bases, leaving 16 bases between them.

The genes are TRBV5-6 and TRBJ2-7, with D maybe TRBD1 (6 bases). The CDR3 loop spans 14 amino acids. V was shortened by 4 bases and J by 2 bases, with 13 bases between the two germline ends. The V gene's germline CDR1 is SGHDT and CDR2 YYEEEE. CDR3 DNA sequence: TGTGCCAGCAGCCTCGGGGACAACACCTACGAGCAGTACTTC. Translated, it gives CASSLGDNTYEQYF.

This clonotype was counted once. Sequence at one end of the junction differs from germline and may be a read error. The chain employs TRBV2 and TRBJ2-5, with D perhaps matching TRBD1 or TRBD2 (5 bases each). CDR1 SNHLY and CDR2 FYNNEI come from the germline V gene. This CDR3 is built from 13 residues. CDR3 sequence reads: CATSHGARETQYF. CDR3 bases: TGTGCCACCAGTCACGGGGCTCGAGAGACCCAGTACTTC.

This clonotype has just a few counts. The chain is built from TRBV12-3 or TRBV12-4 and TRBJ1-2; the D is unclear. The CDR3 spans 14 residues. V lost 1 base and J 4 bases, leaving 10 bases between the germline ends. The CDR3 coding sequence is TGTGCCAGCAGTTTAGTACTGGGTGTCTATGGCTACACCTTC. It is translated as CASSLVLGVYGYTF.

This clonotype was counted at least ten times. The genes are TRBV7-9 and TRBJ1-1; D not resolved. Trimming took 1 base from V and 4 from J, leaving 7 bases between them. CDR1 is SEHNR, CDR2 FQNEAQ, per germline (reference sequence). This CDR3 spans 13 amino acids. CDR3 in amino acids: CASSLEVGTEAFF. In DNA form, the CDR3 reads TGTGCCAGCAGCTTAGAAGTCGGCACTGAAGCTTTCTTT.

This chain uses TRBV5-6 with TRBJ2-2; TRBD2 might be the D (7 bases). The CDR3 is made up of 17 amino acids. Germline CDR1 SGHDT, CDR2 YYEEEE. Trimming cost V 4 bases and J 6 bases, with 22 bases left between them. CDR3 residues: CASSPLGGGAQSGELFF. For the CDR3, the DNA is TGTGCCAGCAGCCCTCTTGGGGGGGGCGCTCAGTCCGGGGAGCTGTTTTTT.

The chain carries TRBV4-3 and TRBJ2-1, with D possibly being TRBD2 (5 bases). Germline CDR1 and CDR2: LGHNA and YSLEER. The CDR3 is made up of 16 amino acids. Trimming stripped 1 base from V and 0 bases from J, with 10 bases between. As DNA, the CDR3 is TGCGCCAGCAGCCAAGGGAGCGGAAGCTCCTACAATGAGCAGTTCTTC. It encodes CASSQGSGSSYNEQFF.

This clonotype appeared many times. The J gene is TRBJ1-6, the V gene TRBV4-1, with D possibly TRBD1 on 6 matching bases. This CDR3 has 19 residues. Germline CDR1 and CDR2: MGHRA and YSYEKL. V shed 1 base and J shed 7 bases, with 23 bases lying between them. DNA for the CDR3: TGCGCCAGCAGCCAAGGTCGGGATATGACAGGACGAAGAAATTCACCCCTCCACTTT. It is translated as CASSQGRDMTGRRNSPLHF.

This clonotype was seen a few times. In DNA, the CDR3 is TGTGCCAGCAGCTCCATAGCGGGAGCTTACACAGATACGCAGTATTTT. Its translation: CASSSIAGAYTDTQYF. This rearrangement joins TRBV7-8 to TRBJ2-3; 9 positions match TRBD2. The V gene's germline CDR1 is SGHVS and CDR2 FQNEAQ. Trimming removed 4 bases from V and 2 bases from J; junction bases left unmatched: 7. The length of the CDR3 is 16 residues.

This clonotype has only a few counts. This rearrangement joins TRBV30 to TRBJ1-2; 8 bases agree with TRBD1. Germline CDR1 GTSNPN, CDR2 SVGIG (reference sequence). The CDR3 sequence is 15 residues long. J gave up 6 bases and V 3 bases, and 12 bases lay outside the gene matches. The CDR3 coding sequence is TGTGCCTGGAGCCACCATGACAGGGGTGGCGATGGCTACACCTTC. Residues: CAWSHHDRGGDGYTF.

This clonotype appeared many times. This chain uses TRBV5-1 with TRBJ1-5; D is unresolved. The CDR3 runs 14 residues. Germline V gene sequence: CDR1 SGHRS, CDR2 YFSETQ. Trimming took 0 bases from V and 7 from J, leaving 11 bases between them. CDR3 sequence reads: CASSLGSGSQPQHF. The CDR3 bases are TGCGCCAGCAGCTTGGGATCTGGATCCCAGCCCCAGCATTTT.

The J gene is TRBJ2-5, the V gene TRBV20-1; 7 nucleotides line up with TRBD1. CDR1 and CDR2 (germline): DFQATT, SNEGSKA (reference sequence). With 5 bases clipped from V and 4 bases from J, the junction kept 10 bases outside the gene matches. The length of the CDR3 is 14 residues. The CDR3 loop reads CSARGPGGRETQYF. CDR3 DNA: TGCAGTGCTCGTGGACCAGGGGGAAGAGAGACCCAGTACTTC.

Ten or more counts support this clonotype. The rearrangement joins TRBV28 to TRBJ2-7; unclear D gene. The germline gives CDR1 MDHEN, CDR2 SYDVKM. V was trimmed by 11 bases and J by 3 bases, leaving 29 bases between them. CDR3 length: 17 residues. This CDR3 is CASTARLGLGSGYEQYF. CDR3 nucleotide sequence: TGTGCCTCTACTGCACGTCTGGGGTTGGGCTCTGGCTACGAGCAGTACTTC. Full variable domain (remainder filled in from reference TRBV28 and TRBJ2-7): DVKVTQSSRYLVKRTGEKVFLECVQDMDHENMFWYRQDPGLGLRLIYFSYDVKMKEKGDIPEGYSVSREKKERFSLILESASTNQTSMYLCASTARLGLGSGYEQYFGPGTRLTVT.

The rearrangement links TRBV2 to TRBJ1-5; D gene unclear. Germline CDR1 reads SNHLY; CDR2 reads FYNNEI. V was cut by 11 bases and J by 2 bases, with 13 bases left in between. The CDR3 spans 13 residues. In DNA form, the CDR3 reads TGTGCCGGAGCGGTGAAGGGCAATCAGCCCCAGCATTTT. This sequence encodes CAGAVKGNQPQHF.

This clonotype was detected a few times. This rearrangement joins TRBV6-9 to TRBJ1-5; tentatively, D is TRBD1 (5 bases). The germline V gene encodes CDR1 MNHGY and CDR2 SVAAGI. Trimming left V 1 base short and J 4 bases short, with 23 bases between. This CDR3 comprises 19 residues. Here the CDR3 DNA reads TGTGCCAGCAGTTATTTTTTTGTTGGCTTGGGACTAGAGAATCAGCCCCAGCATTTT. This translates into CASSYFFVGLGLENQPQHF.

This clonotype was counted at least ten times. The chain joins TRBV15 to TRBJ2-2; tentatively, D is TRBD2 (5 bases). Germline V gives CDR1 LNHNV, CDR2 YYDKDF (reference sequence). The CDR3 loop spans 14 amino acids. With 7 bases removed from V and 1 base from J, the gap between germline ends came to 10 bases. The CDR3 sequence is CATKRGMNTGELFF. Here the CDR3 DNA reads TGTGCCACCAAAAGAGGGATGAACACCGGGGAGCTGTTTTTT.

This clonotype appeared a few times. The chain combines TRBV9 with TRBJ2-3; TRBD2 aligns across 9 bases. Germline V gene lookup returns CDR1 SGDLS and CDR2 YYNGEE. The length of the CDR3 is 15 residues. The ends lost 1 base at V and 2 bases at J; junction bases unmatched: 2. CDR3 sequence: CASSVSGRFTDTQYF. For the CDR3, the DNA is TGTGCCAGCAGCGTAAGCGGGAGGTTCACAGATACGCAGTATTTT.

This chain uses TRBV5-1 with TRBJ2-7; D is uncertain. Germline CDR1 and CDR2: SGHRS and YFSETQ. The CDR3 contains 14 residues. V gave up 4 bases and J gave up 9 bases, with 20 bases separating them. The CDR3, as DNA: TGCGCCAGCAGCCTAGACGGAGTAGTTTGGGGGCAGTACTTC. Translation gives CASSLDGVVWGQYF.

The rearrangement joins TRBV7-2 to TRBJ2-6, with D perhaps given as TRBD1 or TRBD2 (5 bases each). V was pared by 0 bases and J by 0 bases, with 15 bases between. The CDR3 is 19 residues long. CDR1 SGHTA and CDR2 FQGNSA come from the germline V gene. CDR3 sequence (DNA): TGTGCCAGCAGCTTAGCACCCCGGGACCCCCTCTCTGGGGCCAACGTCCTGACTTTC. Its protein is CASSLAPRDPLSGANVLTF.